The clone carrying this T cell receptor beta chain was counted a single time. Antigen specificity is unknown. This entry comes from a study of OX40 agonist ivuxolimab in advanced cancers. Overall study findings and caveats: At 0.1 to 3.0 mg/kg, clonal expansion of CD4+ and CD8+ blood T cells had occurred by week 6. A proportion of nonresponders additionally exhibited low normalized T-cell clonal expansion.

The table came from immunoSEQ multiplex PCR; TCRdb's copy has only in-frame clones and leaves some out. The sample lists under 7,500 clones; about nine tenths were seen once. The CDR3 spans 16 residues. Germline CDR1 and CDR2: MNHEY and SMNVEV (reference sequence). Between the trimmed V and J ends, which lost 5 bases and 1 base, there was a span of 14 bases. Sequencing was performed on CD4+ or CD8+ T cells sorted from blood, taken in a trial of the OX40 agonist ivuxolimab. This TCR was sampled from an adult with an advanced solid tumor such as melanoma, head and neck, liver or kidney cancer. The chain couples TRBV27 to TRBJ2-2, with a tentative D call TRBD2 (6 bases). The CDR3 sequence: CASSLIADWNTGELFF. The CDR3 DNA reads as TGTGCCAGCAGTCTAATAGCGGACTGGAACACCGGGGAGCTGTTTTTT.